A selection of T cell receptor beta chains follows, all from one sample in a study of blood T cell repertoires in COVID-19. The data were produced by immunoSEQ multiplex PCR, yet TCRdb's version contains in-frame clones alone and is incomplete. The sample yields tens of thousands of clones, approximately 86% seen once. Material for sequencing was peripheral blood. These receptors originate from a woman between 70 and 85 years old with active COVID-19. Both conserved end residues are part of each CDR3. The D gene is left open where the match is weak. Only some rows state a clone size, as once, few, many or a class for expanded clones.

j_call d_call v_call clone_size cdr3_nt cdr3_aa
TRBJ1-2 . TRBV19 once TGTGCCAGTAGACCGGGACAACTGGGCTACACCTTC CASRPGQLGYTF
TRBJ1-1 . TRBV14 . TGTGCCAGCAGCCACGCGTCTGAAGCTTTCTTT CASSHASEAFF
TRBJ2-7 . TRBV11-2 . TGTGCCAGTGGACTCTCCTACGAGCAGTACTTC CASGLSYEQYF
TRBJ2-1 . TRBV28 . TGTGCCAGCAGTTTAATCGGACAGAATGAGCAGTTCTTC CASSLIGQNEQFF
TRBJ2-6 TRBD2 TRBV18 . TGTGCCAGCTCACCATGGACTAGCGGGAGTACTGGGGCCAACGTCCTGACTTTC CASSPWTSGSTGANVLTF
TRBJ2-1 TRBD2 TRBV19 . TGTGCCAGTAGTATCGGGACTAGCAATGAGCAGTTCTTC CASSIGTSNEQFF
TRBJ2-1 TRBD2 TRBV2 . TGTGCCAGGGGGGGACTAGCGTTTAACAATGAGCAGTTCTTC CARGGLAFNNEQFF
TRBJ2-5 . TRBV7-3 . TGTGCCAGCAGCTTAATACTTCAAGAGACCCAGTACTTC CASSLILQETQYF
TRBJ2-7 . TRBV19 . TGTGCCAGTAGAATCGACAGGAACTCCTACGAGCAGTACTTC CASRIDRNSYEQYF
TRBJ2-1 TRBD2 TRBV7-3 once TGTGCCAGCAGCTTAGCGGGGGATACCGTGAATGAGCAGTTCTTC CASSLAGDTVNEQFF